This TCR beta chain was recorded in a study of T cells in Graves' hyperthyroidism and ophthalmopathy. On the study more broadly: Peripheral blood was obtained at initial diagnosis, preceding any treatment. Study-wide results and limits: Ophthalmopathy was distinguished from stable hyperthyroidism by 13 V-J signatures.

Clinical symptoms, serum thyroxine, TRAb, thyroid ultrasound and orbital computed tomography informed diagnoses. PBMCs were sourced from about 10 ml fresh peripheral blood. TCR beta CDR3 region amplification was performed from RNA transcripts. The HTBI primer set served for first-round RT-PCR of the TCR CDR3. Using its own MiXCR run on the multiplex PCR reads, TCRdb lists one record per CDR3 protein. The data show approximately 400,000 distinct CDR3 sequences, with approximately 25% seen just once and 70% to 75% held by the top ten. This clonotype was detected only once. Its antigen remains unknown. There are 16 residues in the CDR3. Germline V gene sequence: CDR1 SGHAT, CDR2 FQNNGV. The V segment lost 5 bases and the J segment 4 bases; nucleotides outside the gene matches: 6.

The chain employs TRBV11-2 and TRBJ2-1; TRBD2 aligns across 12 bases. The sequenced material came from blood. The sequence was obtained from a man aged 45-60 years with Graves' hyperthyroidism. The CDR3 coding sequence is TGTGCCAGCAGCCATAGGACTAGCGGGAAATACAATGAGCAGTTCTTC. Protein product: CASSHRTSGKYNEQFF. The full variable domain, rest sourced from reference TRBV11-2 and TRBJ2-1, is EAGVAQSPRYKIIEKRQSVAFWCNPISGHATLYWYQQILGQGPKLLIQFQNNGVVDDSQLPKDRFSAERLKGVDSTLKIQPAKLEDSAVYLCASSHRTSGKYNEQFFGPGTRLTVL.